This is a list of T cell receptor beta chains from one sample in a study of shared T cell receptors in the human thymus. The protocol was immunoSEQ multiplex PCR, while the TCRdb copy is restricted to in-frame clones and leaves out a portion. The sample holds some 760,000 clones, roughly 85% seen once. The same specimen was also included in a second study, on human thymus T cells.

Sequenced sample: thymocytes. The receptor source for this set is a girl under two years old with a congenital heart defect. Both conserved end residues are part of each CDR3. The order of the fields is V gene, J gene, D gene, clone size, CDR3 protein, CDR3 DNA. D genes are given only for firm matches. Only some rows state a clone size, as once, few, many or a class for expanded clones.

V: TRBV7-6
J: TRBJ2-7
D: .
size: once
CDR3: CASSLTQKQYF
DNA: TGTGCCAGCAGCTTAACCCAGAAACAGTACTTC

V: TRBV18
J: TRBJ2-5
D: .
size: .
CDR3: CASSPDWGQETQYF
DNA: TGTGCCAGCTCACCAGATTGGGGGCAGGAGACCCAGTACTTC

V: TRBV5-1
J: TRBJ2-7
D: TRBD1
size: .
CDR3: CASSLAGTGKSYEQYF
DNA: TGCGCCAGCAGCTTGGCGGGGACAGGGAAAAGCTACGAGCAGTACTTC

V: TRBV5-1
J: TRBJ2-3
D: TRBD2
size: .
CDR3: CASSFHWTSGVDTQYF
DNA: TGCGCCAGCAGCTTCCACTGGACTAGCGGGGTTGATACGCAGTATTTT

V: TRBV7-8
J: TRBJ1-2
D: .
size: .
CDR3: CASSLLRYYYGYTF
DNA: TGTGCCAGCAGCTTACTTCGGTACTACTATGGCTACACCTTC

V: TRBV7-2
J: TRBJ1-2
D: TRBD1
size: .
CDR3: CASSLADGQGIYGYTF
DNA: TGTGCCAGCAGCTTAGCTGACGGACAGGGGATCTATGGCTACACCTTC

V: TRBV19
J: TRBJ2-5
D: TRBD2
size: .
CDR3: CASSTSLAGQETQYF
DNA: TGTGCCAGTAGTACCTCACTAGCGGGGCAAGAGACCCAGTACTTC

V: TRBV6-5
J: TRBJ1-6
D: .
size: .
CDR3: CASSFSNSPLHF
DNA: TGTGCCAGCAGTTTTAGTAATTCACCCCTCCACTTT

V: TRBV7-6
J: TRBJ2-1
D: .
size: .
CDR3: CASSLAGGTGVYSYNEQFF
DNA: TGTGCCAGCAGCTTAGCGGGGGGTACAGGGGTATACTCCTACAATGAGCAGTTCTTC

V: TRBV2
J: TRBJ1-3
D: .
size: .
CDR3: CASSDDRGVDTIYF
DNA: TGTGCCAGCAGTGACGACAGAGGTGTAGACACCATATATTTT

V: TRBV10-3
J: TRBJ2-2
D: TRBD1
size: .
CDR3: CAISVDFVTGEIGELFF
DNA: TGTGCCATCAGTGTGGATTTCGTGACAGGGGAAATCGGGGAGCTGTTTTTT

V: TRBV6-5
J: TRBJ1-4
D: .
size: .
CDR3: CASRRGSTNEKLFF
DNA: TGTGCCAGCAGACGGGGTTCAACTAATGAAAAACTGTTTTTT

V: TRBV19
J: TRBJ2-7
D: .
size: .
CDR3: CASSPPRHQLYEQYF
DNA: TGTGCCAGTAGCCCCCCCCGCCACCAACTATACGAGCAGTACTTC